This paragraph reports one TCR beta chain. Its specificity is not known. The same CDR3 arises from other DNA sequences in this sample as well. This sample is part of a study of brain T cells in children with intractable seizures. Study-wide findings and caveats: Patients' HCMV serostatus was unknown; virus specificity rests on CDR3 similarity alone. Pre-surgery blood may have been undersampled, hiding some clones.

Time point reported: blood from clinic visit 5 months post-surgery; TSC patient then seizure free. The sequenced cases were selected for having the highest brain T cell transcript signatures. Before surgery, patients took at least one anti-epileptic drug. The V and J ends lost 6 bases and 3 bases respectively, with 11 bases between them. Germline V lookup: CDR1 SEHNR, CDR2 FQNEAQ (reference sequence). CDR3 length: 13 residues. Here immunoSEQ multiplex PCR was the method, and the copy in TCRdb shows in-frame clones only, minus some. The sample includes approximately 330,000 clones, over 90% of them seen just once.

The receptor was derived from a boy under two years old with tuberous sclerosis and intractable seizures. The chain employs TRBV7-9 and TRBJ1-1, with D perhaps TRBD1 (6 bases). Source: peripheral blood, taken more than 4 months after surgery. The CDR3 spells CASSLGGDTEAFF. Written as DNA, the CDR3 is TGTGCCAGCAGTCTAGGGGGGGACACTGAAGCTTTCTTT.